This passage covers 5 T cell receptor beta chains from one sample sequenced in a study of blood T cell repertoires in COVID-19. Here immunoSEQ multiplex PCR was the method, and the copy in TCRdb shows in-frame clones only, minus some. Here the sample spans about 280,000 clones, 75% to 90% being singletons. The source material was peripheral blood. The source of these receptors is a man in his forties with acute or convalescent COVID-19.

This clone was seen once. The chain couples TRBV5-1 to TRBJ1-4, with 8 positions matching TRBD1. Looked up from germline, CDR1 is SGHRS and CDR2 is YFSETQ. This CDR3 is 16 amino acids long. Germline trimming cut 0 bases from V and 8 bases from J; bases unmatched to any gene: 9. CDR3 protein: CASSLEGTGANEKLFF. The DNA for the CDR3 is TGCGCCAGCAGCTTGGAGGGGACAGGAGCGAACGAAAAACTGTTTTTT.

The chain uses TRBV27 and TRBJ2-7, with 8 bases identical to TRBD1. The CDR3 runs 14 residues. The ends lost 7 bases at V and 5 bases at J; junction bases unmatched: 10. Germline CDR1 reads MNHEY; CDR2 reads SMNVEV (reference sequence). The CDR3 DNA is TGTGCCAGCACTTCCGGACAGGGAAGCCACGAGCAGTACTTC. Protein product: CASTSGQGSHEQYF.

The CDR3 loop reads CATSTSPWADTQYF. DNA of the CDR3: TGTGCCACCTCGACTAGCCCGTGGGCAGATACGCAGTATTTT. J is TRBJ2-3 and V is TRBV15; 7 bases are a match to TRBD2. V dropped 8 bases and J dropped 4; count of bases not matched to a gene: 9. CDR1 and CDR2 (germline): LNHNV, YYDKDF (reference sequence). This CDR3 contains 14 residues.

This clone was seen more than once but under ten times. The CDR3 here is CASSSTGYTGELFF. CDR3 nucleotide sequence: TGTGCCAGCAGCTCTACAGGGTACACCGGGGAGCTGTTTTTT. The genes are TRBV11-3 and TRBJ2-2; weak D call: TRBD1 (6 bases). Germline lookup yields CDR1 SGHNT and CDR2 YENEEA. V lost 4 bases and J 3 bases, leaving 9 bases between the germline ends. The CDR3 has 14 amino acids.

V is TRBV4-2 and J is TRBJ2-3, with 8 positions matching TRBD2. The ends lost 1 base at V and 0 bases at J; junction bases unmatched: 6. Per the germline V gene, CDR1 is LGHNA and CDR2 is YNFKEQ. This CDR3 region has 17 residues. CDR3 coding DNA: TGTGCCAGCAGCCAAGGCTCGGGGGGGCGTAGCACAGATACGCAGTATTTT. As protein: CASSQGSGGRSTDTQYF.